The 19 T cell receptor beta chains reported below all come from one sample, sequenced in a study of vaccination and CD4 T cells after COVID-19. The assay that was used to sequence DNA from cultured CD4+ T cells was the Oncomine TCR Beta short-read assay. MiXCR, applied by TCRdb to the PCR reads, yields one record per CDR3 protein. This sample has about 22,000 distinct CDR3 sequences, with 30% to 35% found just once. Antigen specificity for these receptors is unknown. This sample's treatment: approximately 9-day PBMC culture with coronavirus spike peptide pools or control peptides (ViraFEST assay). Sequenced sample: cultured CD4+ T cells from blood. Source of these receptors: a human donor with COVID-19.

J is TRBJ1-1 and V is TRBV20-1, with TRBD1 as a possible D gene (5 bases). Germline V gene sequence: CDR1 DFQATT, CDR2 SNEGSKA (reference sequence). The CDR3 has 13 amino acids. Trimming removed 5 bases from V and 6 bases from J, with 16 bases in between. Here the CDR3 DNA reads TGCAGTGCTCCCCCCGAGGGGTTGGCTGAAGCTTTCTTT. It specifies CSAPPEGLAEAFF.

This clonotype was seen a single time. The chain has TRBV24-1 and TRBJ2-1, with 15 bases matching TRBD2. The V segment lost 7 bases and the J segment 6 bases; nucleotides outside the gene matches: 6. Germline CDR1 and CDR2: KGHDR and SFDVKD. This CDR3 contains 16 residues. In DNA, the CDR3 is TGTGCCACCAGCCGGACTAGCGGGGGGGCCGTCAATGAGCAGTTCTTC. It is translated as CATSRTSGGAVNEQFF.

This rearrangement joins TRBV2 to TRBJ1-1; TRBD1 agrees at 9 bases. This CDR3 region has 14 residues. From germline, CDR1 is SNHLY and CDR2 FYNNEI. Trimming took 6 bases from V and 1 from J; bases not matched to a gene: 3. The CDR3 reads CASRRGQGNTEAFF. The CDR3 nucleotides are TGTGCCAGCAGAAGGGGACAGGGGAACACTGAAGCTTTCTTT.

Only a few counts were recorded for this clonotype. The V call is TRBV29-1, the J call TRBJ1-2; no reliable D call. This CDR3 contains 10 residues. Between the trimmed V and J ends, which lost 6 bases and 8 bases, there was a span of 10 bases. Germline-derived CDR1 and CDR2 are SQVTM and ANQGSEA. For the CDR3, the DNA is TGCAGCGTCGCCGGAAGCGGCTACACCTTC. Amino acids: CSVAGSGYTF.

The table lists this clonotype with a few counts. The chain carries TRBV9 and TRBJ1-2, with D possibly being TRBD1 (5 bases). The V end lost 2 bases, the J end lost 7 bases, and 18 bases lay between the germline ends. The CDR3 consists of 15 residues. From germline, CDR1 is SGDLS and CDR2 YYNGEE. As DNA, the CDR3 is TGTGCCAGCAGCGTCGGAGGGGAAGGGTTAGGTGGCTACACCTTC. Its protein product is CASSVGGEGLGGYTF.

CDR3 amino acids: CASSEGVTIQYF. CDR3 DNA sequence: TGTGCCAGCAGTGAAGGCGTTACCATTCAGTACTTC. The V gene is TRBV2, the J gene TRBJ2-4; D is uncertain. V lost 1 base to trimming and J lost 9 bases, with 7 bases between them. This CDR3 has 12 residues. Germline V gene sequence: CDR1 SNHLY, CDR2 FYNNEI.

This clonotype came up a few times. This chain uses TRBV20-1 with TRBJ2-1, with TRBD2 identical over 12 bases. Germline V gene sequence: CDR1 DFQATT, CDR2 SNEGSKA (reference sequence). This CDR3 has 17 residues. V lost 6 bases, J lost 4 bases, and 13 bases stayed unmatched. The CDR3 reads CSAFGLAGRSLYNEQFF. The CDR3 DNA reads as TGCAGTGCATTTGGACTAGCGGGGCGAAGCTTATACAATGAGCAGTTCTTC.

CDR3 sequence: CASSLGGGRSTKNIQYF. The CDR3 nucleotides are TGTGCCAGCAGCTTGGGTGGGGGGAGGTCGACCAAAAACATTCAGTACTTC. The chain combines TRBV5-6 with TRBJ2-4; TRBD2 is a possible D gene (6 bases). Trimming removed 0 bases from V and 2 bases from J, with 15 bases in between. CDR3 length: 17 residues. Germline lookup yields CDR1 SGHDT and CDR2 YYEEEE.

This clonotype was detected only a few times. The rearrangement links TRBV5-4 to TRBJ1-2; D uncertain. The CDR3 runs to 15 residues. The germline V gene has CDR1 SGHNT and CDR2 YYREEE (reference sequence). The V and J ends lost 2 bases and 6 bases respectively, with 17 bases between them. In nucleotides, the CDR3 is TGTGCCAGCAGCTTCGGTAGCGGGATTCGGGATGGCTACACCTTC. Its translation: CASSFGSGIRDGYTF.

This clonotype was recorded once. The J gene is TRBJ1-1, the V gene TRBV18; the D gene is possibly TRBD1 (5 bases). The CDR3 contains 15 residues. Germline CDR1 is KGHSH and CDR2 is LQKENI. Trimming cost V 2 bases and J 1 base, with 11 bases left between them. The CDR3 bases are TGTGCCAGCTCACCAACCATCGACAGGAACACTGAAGCTTTCTTT. This translates into CASSPTIDRNTEAFF. The full variable domain, completed using reference TRBV18 and TRBJ1-1, is NAGVMQNPRHLVRRRGQEARLRCSPMKGHSHVYWYRQLPEEGLKFMVYLQKENIIDESGMPKERFSAEFPKEGPSILRIQQVVRGDSAAYFCASSPTIDRNTEAFFGQGTRLTVV.

The rearrangement uses TRBV7-3 and TRBJ2-3, with D possibly matching TRBD1 (5 bases). This CDR3 contains 14 residues. CDR1 is SGHTA and CDR2 is FQGTGA in the germline V gene. Trimming shortened V by 3 bases and J by 2 bases, and 9 bases separated the two germline ends. CDR3 DNA: TGTGCCAGCAGCTTGTCAGGGTTCACAGATACGCAGTATTTT. Amino acids: CASSLSGFTDTQYF. Drawing the rest from reference TRBV7-3 and TRBJ2-3, the complete variable domain is GAGVSQTPSNKVTEKGKYVELRCDPISGHTALYWYRQSLGQGPEFLIYFQGTGAADDSGLPNDRFFAVRPEGSVSTLKIQRTERGDSAVYLCASSLSGFTDTQYFGPGTRLTVL.

This chain uses TRBV20-1 with TRBJ2-7; D is unresolved. The ends were cut back, 6 bases at V and 0 bases at J, with 15 bases in the middle. The CDR3 totals 14 residues. The germline CDR1 and CDR2 sequences are DFQATT and SNEGSKA (reference sequence). This CDR3 is CSAESGRRSYEQYF. The CDR3 nucleotides read TGCAGTGCGGAATCAGGACGCCGCTCCTACGAGCAGTACTTC.

In DNA, the CDR3 is TGTGCCAGCACCGACAGGGAGAATGGCTACACCTTC. Translating gives CASTDRENGYTF. This sequence joins TRBV4-2 and TRBJ1-2, with TRBD1 identical over 7 bases. Per the germline V gene, CDR1 is LGHNA and CDR2 is YNFKEQ. This CDR3 comprises 12 residues. With 7 bases clipped from V and 6 bases from J, the junction kept 5 bases outside the gene matches.

This clonotype was counted only a few times. The J gene is TRBJ1-3, the V gene TRBV7-8; D is unresolved. V was trimmed by 2 bases and J by 4 bases, leaving 15 bases between them. Germline lookup yields CDR1 SGHVS and CDR2 FQNEAQ. The CDR3 has 16 amino acids. The CDR3 DNA sequence: TGTGCCAGCAGCTTAACCCCCACGCGGAGAGGAAACACCATATATTTT. It yields the protein CASSLTPTRRGNTIYF.

This clonotype was detected only a few times. The chain carries TRBV30 and TRBJ2-7; perhaps TRBD2 as D (6 bases). CDR3 length: 14 residues. Between the trimmed V and J ends, which lost 8 bases and 4 bases, there was a span of 21 bases. The germline V gene has CDR1 GTSNPN and CDR2 SVGIG (reference sequence). The CDR3 loop reads CAGKSLGRPYEQYF. In nucleotides, the CDR3 is TGTGCCGGAAAGAGTCTTGGGAGGCCGTACGAGCAGTACTTC.

The table lists this clonotype with a few counts. The chain has TRBV20-1 and TRBJ1-1; the match to TRBD1 covers 7 bases. From germline, CDR1 is DFQATT and CDR2 SNEGSKA (reference sequence). The CDR3 is 14 residues long. J lost 10 bases, V lost 0 bases, and 11 bases had no gene match. CDR3 nucleotides: TGCAGTGCTAGAGACCGAAGGGGGCCGGAAGGAGCTTTCTTT. Translation: CSARDRRGPEGAFF.

This clonotype was detected a few times. V usage is TRBV30 and J usage is TRBJ1-3, with 8 bases aligning to TRBD1. Germline V gene sequence: CDR1 GTSNPN, CDR2 SVGIG (reference sequence). The CDR3 sequence is 15 residues long. The V and J ends lost 5 bases and 2 bases, in that order; junction bases with no gene match: 8. This CDR3 reads CAWVGQGYAGNTIYF. For the CDR3, the DNA is TGTGCCTGGGTCGGACAGGGATACGCTGGAAACACCATATATTTT.

This clonotype was detected a few times. The chain has TRBV6-2 or TRBV6-3 and TRBJ2-7, with D unclear. Trimming took off 6 bases at V and 2 bases at J, with 14 bases between the two ends. The CDR3 covers 14 residues. CDR1 and CDR2 from the germline V gene are MNHEY and SVGEGT. CDR3 residues: CASSGAGFPYEQYF. CDR3 DNA: TGTGCCAGCAGCGGAGCTGGTTTTCCCTACGAGCAGTACTTC.

This clonotype was observed a handful of times. V is TRBV7-9 and J is TRBJ2-1; D might be TRBD2 (6 bases). The germline V and J ends were trimmed by 3 bases and 6 bases, with 9 bases remaining between them. The CDR3 extends over 13 amino acids. Looked up from germline, CDR1 is SEHNR and CDR2 is FQNEAQ (reference sequence). The DNA for the CDR3 is TGTGCCAGCAGCTTGGGGGGAACCAATGAGCAGTTCTTC. Translation: CASSLGGTNEQFF. Variable domain in full (rest from reference TRBV7-9 and TRBJ2-1): DTGVSQNPRHKITKRGQNVTFRCDPISEHNRLYWYRQTLGQGPEFLTYFQNEAQLEKSRLLSDRFSAERPKGSFSTLEIQRTEQGDSAMYLCASSLGGTNEQFFGPGTRLTVL.